One sample yielded the 3 T cell receptor beta chains listed below, sequenced in a study of cytomegalovirus exposure and HLA in healthy donors. Sequencing was performed with immunoSEQ multiplex PCR; in TCRdb, only in-frame clones are kept and a portion is missing. The sample records 180,000 or so clones, about 89% being singletons. Sequenced material: PBMCs. Receptors originate from a man in his thirties or forties in good health and CMV-seropositive.

This clone was observed at least ten times. CDR3 DNA: TGTGCCAGCAGTCTTCTGACTAGCGGGAGCTCCGAGCAGTACTTC. Its protein is CASSLLTSGSSEQYF. The chain is built from TRBV7-6 and TRBJ2-7; 12 bases agree with TRBD2. The germline V gene encodes CDR1 SGHVS and CDR2 FNYEAQ. V lost 6 bases, J lost 6 bases, and 9 bases stayed unmatched. The length of the CDR3 is 15 residues.

DNA for the CDR3: TGCGCCAGCAGCGGACCCTCCGGGACGGTGGAGACCCAGTACTTC. Translated: CASSGPSGTVETQYF. The chain couples TRBV5-1 to TRBJ2-5, with D possibly being TRBD1 or TRBD2 (5 bases each). V lost 4 bases and J 5 bases, leaving 18 bases between the germline ends. The germline gives CDR1 SGHRS, CDR2 YFSETQ. The CDR3 runs 15 residues.

The chain joins TRBV14 to TRBJ2-2, with D possibly TRBD1 on 5 matching bases. In germline, CDR1 is SGHDN, CDR2 FVKESK. The ends were cut back, 0 bases at V and 5 bases at J, with 10 bases in the middle. This CDR3 spans 15 amino acids. CDR3 bases: TGTGCCAGCAGCCAAGATTACCAGGGAACCGGGGAGCTGTTTTTT. This translates into CASSQDYQGTGELFF.